A single sample gave rise to the 32 T cell receptor beta chains below, sequenced in a study of cytomegalovirus exposure and HLA in healthy donors. TCRdb keeps only in-frame clones here, not all; method: immunoSEQ multiplex PCR. This sample has 150,000 to 200,000 clones, with about 81% found just once. The sequencing input was PBMCs. These receptors were collected from a woman in her thirties in good health and CMV-seronegative.

This chain links TRBV11-2 with TRBJ2-3, with a weak D call TRBD1 (6 bases). Germline assignment: CDR1 SGHAT and CDR2 FQNNGV. The germline V and J ends were trimmed by 4 bases and 8 bases, with 7 bases remaining between them. This CDR3 has 11 residues. The CDR3 DNA reads TGTGCCAGCAGCTCAGGGGTTACGCAGTATTTT. Protein: CASSSGVTQYF.

The chain uses TRBV30 and TRBJ2-3; TRBD2 matches 7 bases. The junction had 6 bases not matched to a gene; V was cut back by 5 bases and J by 1 base. CDR1 and CDR2 (germline): GTSNPN, SVGIG (reference sequence). This CDR3 spans 14 amino acids. In DNA form, the CDR3 reads TGTGCCTGGTCCCGGGGGGTGGGCACAGATACGCAGTATTTT. It codes for CAWSRGVGTDTQYF.

The rearrangement uses TRBV29-1 and TRBJ2-1; D not certain. V gave up 1 base and J gave up 4 bases, with 8 bases separating them. The CDR3 extends over 13 amino acids. Germline V gene sequence: CDR1 SQVTM, CDR2 ANQGSEA. In nucleotides, the CDR3 is TGCAGCGTTGAAGGCCGAGCTTACAATGAGCAGTTCTTC. Translation: CSVEGRAYNEQFF.

The gene calls are TRBV5-1 and TRBJ2-7, with 10 bases lining up with TRBD1. Germline loops: CDR1 SGHRS, CDR2 YFSETQ. V lost 4 bases, J lost 3 bases, and 4 bases stayed unmatched. The CDR3 runs to 14 residues. The CDR3 DNA reads TGCGCCAGCAGCCCGGGGGACAGGGGCTACGAGCAGTACTTC. This encodes CASSPGDRGYEQYF.

The DNA for the CDR3 is TGTGCCAGCAGTTTACCCCAGGGAGGGGACGAGCAGTACTTC. This translates into CASSLPQGGDEQYF. This chain joins TRBV28 and TRBJ2-7; 7 bases map to TRBD2. Trimming took 2 bases from V and 5 from J; bases not matched to a gene: 6. The CDR3 consists of 14 residues. CDR1 is MDHEN and CDR2 is SYDVKM in the germline V gene.

The chain joins TRBV5-1 to TRBJ2-3; D perhaps matches TRBD2 (6 bases). The germline V gene encodes CDR1 SGHRS and CDR2 YFSETQ. The CDR3 extends over 14 amino acids. Trimming cost V 6 bases and J 2 bases, with 13 bases left between them. CDR3 in DNA: TGCGCCAGCAAGGAGGGCTTCAACACAGATACGCAGTATTTT. Translating gives CASKEGFNTDTQYF.

This chain connects TRBV30 to TRBJ2-7; D is possibly TRBD1 (5 bases). Trimming took 7 bases from V and 1 from J, leaving 8 bases between them. CDR3 length: 11 residues. Germline V lookup: CDR1 GTSNPN, CDR2 SVGIG (reference sequence). As DNA, the CDR3 is TGTGCCTCGACAGAATCCTACGAGCAGTACTTC. Its translation: CASTESYEQYF.

This chain joins TRBV19 and TRBJ1-2; D perhaps matches TRBD1 (6 bases). The CDR3 is 14 residues long. CDR1 is LNHDA and CDR2 is SQIVND in the germline V gene (reference sequence). V lost 3 bases and J 4 bases, leaving 12 bases between the germline ends. CDR3 nucleotides: TGTGCCAGTAGTATCCCAGGGGCCTCCTATGGCTACACCTTC. Translated: CASSIPGASYGYTF.

V is TRBV4-2 and J is TRBJ2-3; no clear D gene. V dropped 1 base and J dropped 6 bases, with 11 bases sitting between them. Germline lookup yields CDR1 LGHNA and CDR2 YNFKEQ. This CDR3 has 14 residues. CDR3 nucleotide sequence: TGTGCCAGCAGCCAAGGGAGCTCTCGGGATACGCAGTATTTT. Its protein product is CASSQGSSRDTQYF.

The CDR3 DNA sequence: TGCGCCAGCAGTGATAGCGGGGGGCTCACAGATACGCAGTATTTT. Its protein is CASSDSGGLTDTQYF. This rearrangement joins TRBV10-2 to TRBJ2-3, with TRBD2 matching 10 bases. Trimming at V came to 3 bases and at J to 2 bases, leaving 2 bases not matched to a gene. The CDR3 consists of 15 residues. Germline V gene lookup returns CDR1 WSHSY and CDR2 SAAADI.

The chain is built from TRBV10-1 and TRBJ1-5, with D possibly TRBD1 on 5 matching bases. This CDR3 has 12 amino acids. Germline V gives CDR1 WNHNN, CDR2 SYGVQD (reference sequence). Trimming left V 6 bases short and J 4 bases short, with 7 bases between. The CDR3 loop is CASRPGNQPQHF. DNA for the CDR3: TGCGCCAGCAGACCAGGGAATCAGCCCCAGCATTTT.

This clone was counted a few times. The V call is TRBV2, the J call TRBJ2-7; 14 bases match TRBD2. V trimming: 3 bases; J trimming: 4 bases; junction bases outside the gene matches: 14. CDR1 and CDR2 (germline): SNHLY, FYNNEI. CDR3 length: 19 residues. Written as DNA, the CDR3 is TGTGCCAGCAGTGATACGGTTGGACTAGCGGGAGGAGCTGGATACGAGCAGTACTTC. Its translation is CASSDTVGLAGGAGYEQYF.

V and J are TRBV28 and TRBJ1-4, with TRBD1 as a possible D gene (5 bases). Deletions cut 7 bases from V and 0 bases from J, with 15 bases between. The germline V gene has CDR1 MDHEN and CDR2 SYDVKM. CDR3 length: 16 amino acids. For the CDR3, the DNA is TGTGCCAGCATGGGCAGGGAAAGGACAACTAATGAAAAACTGTTTTTT. It translates to CASMGRERTTNEKLFF.

V usage is TRBV6-5 and J usage is TRBJ2-2, with D tentatively TRBD2 (6 bases). The CDR3 covers 15 residues. Trimming shortened V by 10 bases and J by 0 bases, and 15 bases separated the two germline ends. CDR1 and CDR2 (germline): MNHEY, SVGAGI. In nucleotides, the CDR3 is TGTGCCACCCGGGGGAGCCGACCGAACACCGGGGAGCTGTTTTTT. This codes for CATRGSRPNTGELFF.

About this clone itself: The identical CDR3 is also encoded by other nucleotide sequences in the sample. The gene calls are TRBV5-1 and TRBJ1-2, with 7 bases matching TRBD1. The V gene end was trimmed by 3 bases and the J gene end by 2 bases; junction bases not matched to a gene: 4. The CDR3 is 14 residues long. Germline loops: CDR1 SGHRS, CDR2 YFSETQ. The CDR3, as DNA: TGCGCCAGCAGCTCCGGACAGGCGAACTATGGCTACACCTTC. Its protein is CASSSGQANYGYTF.

The chain carries TRBV28 and TRBJ2-1; 12 nucleotides match TRBD2. J lost 2 bases, V lost 5 bases, and 4 bases had no gene match. The CDR3 is 16 amino acids. From germline, CDR1 is MDHEN and CDR2 SYDVKM. This chain's CDR3 is CASSLTSGGPYNEQFF. CDR3 nucleotides: TGTGCCAGCAGTCTAACTAGCGGGGGGCCCTACAATGAGCAGTTCTTC.

This sequence joins TRBV5-6 and TRBJ1-5, with 9 positions matching TRBD1. In germline, CDR1 is SGHDT, CDR2 YYEEEE. Trimming took 5 bases from V and 6 from J; bases not matched to a gene: 6. This CDR3 comprises 14 residues. CDR3 sequence reads: CASSFNRGRQPQHF. CDR3 sequence (DNA): TGTGCCAGCAGTTTTAACAGGGGGCGTCAGCCCCAGCATTTT.

This clone has a single count. The chain couples TRBV6-1 to TRBJ2-7, with TRBD2 matching over 7 bases. V was pared by 2 bases and J by 6 bases, with 10 bases of the junction left unmatched. Germline V gene lookup returns CDR1 MNHNS and CDR2 SASEGT. The length of the CDR3 is 15 residues. This chain's CDR3 is CASSENAGREREQYF. CDR3 nucleotides: TGTGCCAGCAGTGAAAACGCAGGGAGGGAACGCGAGCAGTACTTC.

The chain joins TRBV7-9 to TRBJ2-5, with a possible D match to TRBD1 (5 bases). V shed 2 bases and J shed 3 bases, with 10 bases lying between them. The germline gives CDR1 SEHNR, CDR2 FQNEAQ (reference sequence). This CDR3 has 14 amino acids. The CDR3 coding sequence is TGTGCCAGCAGCTTATTAGGGGTGAAAGAGACCCAGTACTTC. Amino acid sequence: CASSLLGVKETQYF.

The chain is built from TRBV30 and TRBJ2-1; no clear D. CDR3 length equals 13 residues. Germline CDR1 is GTSNPN and CDR2 is SVGIG (reference sequence). V was cut by 8 bases and J by 0 bases, with 11 bases left in between. The CDR3 region has the DNA TGTGCCACAGACAAAAGCTCCTACAATGAGCAGTTCTTC. Translation: CATDKSSYNEQFF.

The V and J genes are TRBV30 and TRBJ1-2; 7 bases are a match to TRBD1. CDR1 is GTSNPN and CDR2 is SVGIG in the germline V gene (reference sequence). Trimming removed 4 bases from V and 1 base from J; junction bases left unmatched: 6. This CDR3 comprises 14 residues. The CDR3 DNA reads TGTGCCTGGACAGGGGGTCGGGGTAACTATGGCTACACCTTC. Encoded protein: CAWTGGRGNYGYTF.

The chain combines TRBV14 with TRBJ1-6, with D perhaps TRBD1 (5 bases). Germline V gene data show CDR1 as SGHDN and CDR2 as FVKESK. This CDR3 region has 16 residues. The V gene lost 4 bases and the J gene lost 10 bases, with 20 bases spanning the gap. CDR3 loop: CASSPLGGTLKSPLHF. The CDR3 nucleotides are TGTGCCAGCAGCCCCCTCGGGGGAACCCTAAAGTCACCCCTCCACTTT.

This chain connects TRBV5-1 to TRBJ2-3; maybe TRBD1 (6 bases). The CDR3 contains 15 residues. V was pared by 5 bases and J by 4 bases, with 17 bases between. CDR1 is SGHRS and CDR2 is YFSETQ in the germline V gene. The CDR3 region is CASSFKGVVADTQYF. CDR3 sequence (DNA): TGCGCCAGCAGTTTTAAGGGGGTCGTGGCAGATACGCAGTATTTT.

The chain links TRBV14 to TRBJ1-5; 8 bases fit TRBD1. V lost 2 bases to trimming and J lost 3 bases; unmatched junction nucleotides: 18. CDR1 and CDR2 from the germline V gene are SGHDN and FVKESK. The CDR3 spans 20 residues. Written as DNA, the CDR3 is TGTGCCAGCAGCCAATCTCCGGACAGGGATTGGTCCCCCACCAATCAGCCCCAGCATTTT. It specifies CASSQSPDRDWSPTNQPQHF.

This chain uses TRBV9 with TRBJ2-1, with 7 bases fitting TRBD2. V was pared by 0 bases and J by 6 bases, with 6 bases of the junction left unmatched. Germline lookup yields CDR1 SGDLS and CDR2 YYNGEE. The CDR3 totals 15 residues. This CDR3 reads CASSVVGEGTNEQFF. For the CDR3, the DNA is TGTGCCAGCAGCGTAGTGGGGGAGGGCACCAATGAGCAGTTCTTC.

This clone was observed a handful of times. The chain joins TRBV30 to TRBJ1-1; maybe TRBD1 (5 bases). The germline V and J ends were trimmed by 7 bases and 0 bases, with 15 bases remaining between them. Germline V gene lookup returns CDR1 GTSNPN and CDR2 SVGIG (reference sequence). This CDR3 has 14 amino acids. CDR3: CASPGRGMNTEAFF. The CDR3 nucleotides read TGTGCCTCTCCGGGACGGGGGATGAACACTGAAGCTTTCTTT.

The chain joins TRBV6-5 to TRBJ2-7, with a possible D match to TRBD1 (6 bases). The CDR3 length is 13 residues. Germline V gene data show CDR1 as MNHEY and CDR2 as SVGAGI. The V and J ends lost 0 bases and 3 bases respectively, with 6 bases between them. For the CDR3, the DNA is TGTGCCAGCAGTTACTCACAGGGCTACGAGCAGTACTTC. Its protein product is CASSYSQGYEQYF.

This clone was counted once. The CDR3 DNA reads as TGTGCCAGCAGGTACACTGCAGGGGTCTCTGAAGCTTTCTTT. Translating gives CASRYTAGVSEAFF. V and J are TRBV6-5 and TRBJ1-1; D is perhaps TRBD1 (6 bases). The CDR3 sequence is 14 residues long. V was trimmed by 6 bases and J by 6 bases, leaving 17 bases between them. CDR1 is MNHEY and CDR2 is SVGAGI in the germline V gene.

The rearrangement uses TRBV5-1 and TRBJ1-6; 8 nucleotides line up with TRBD1. V was clipped by 0 bases and J by 9 bases; unmatched bases: 11. Germline CDR1 reads SGHRS; CDR2 reads YFSETQ. The CDR3 has 17 residues. CDR3 sequence: CASSLEAGGFGGSPLHF. The CDR3 DNA sequence: TGCGCCAGCAGCTTGGAGGCAGGGGGCTTTGGCGGTTCACCCCTCCACTTT.

The chain combines TRBV27 with TRBJ1-1; 11 nucleotides line up with TRBD1. With 4 bases clipped from V and 4 bases from J, the junction kept 2 bases outside the gene matches. Per the germline V gene, CDR1 is MNHEY and CDR2 is SMNVEV (reference sequence). The length of the CDR3 is 14 residues. The CDR3 DNA reads as TGTGCCAGCAGTTCCGGGACAGGGGGCACTGAAGCTTTCTTT. Its protein product is CASSSGTGGTEAFF.

The genes are TRBV14 and TRBJ1-3, with TRBD1 as a possible D gene (6 bases). With 4 bases removed from V and 2 bases from J, the gap between germline ends came to 15 bases. The CDR3 sequence is 16 residues long. Germline V gives CDR1 SGHDN, CDR2 FVKESK. Here the CDR3 reads CASSRNRAGTGNTIYF. DNA for the CDR3: TGTGCCAGCAGCCGAAACAGGGCCGGGACTGGAAACACCATATATTTT.

This clone was observed a handful of times. The chain is built from TRBV5-4 and TRBJ1-2; 7 bases align to TRBD1. Germline lookup yields CDR1 SGHNT and CDR2 YYREEE (reference sequence). The CDR3 has 14 residues. The trim removed 2 bases at V and 11 bases at J, leaving 12 bases unmatched. DNA of the CDR3: TGTGCCAGCAGCTTACCAGGAGGGGGCCACGGGTACACCTTC. This sequence encodes CASSLPGGGHGYTF.